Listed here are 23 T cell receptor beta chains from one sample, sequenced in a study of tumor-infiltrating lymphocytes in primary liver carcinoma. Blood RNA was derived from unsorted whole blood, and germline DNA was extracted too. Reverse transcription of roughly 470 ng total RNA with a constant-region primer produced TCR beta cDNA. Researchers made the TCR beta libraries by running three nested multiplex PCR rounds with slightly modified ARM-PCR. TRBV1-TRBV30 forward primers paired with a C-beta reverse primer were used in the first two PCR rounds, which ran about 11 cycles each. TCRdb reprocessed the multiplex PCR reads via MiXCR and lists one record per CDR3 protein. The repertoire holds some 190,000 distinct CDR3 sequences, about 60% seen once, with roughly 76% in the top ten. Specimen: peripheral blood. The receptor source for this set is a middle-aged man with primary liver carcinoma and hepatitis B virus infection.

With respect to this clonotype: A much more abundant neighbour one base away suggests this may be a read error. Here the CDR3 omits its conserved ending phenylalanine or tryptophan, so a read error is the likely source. The CDR3 bases are TGCGCCAGCAGTGAAAGATACCAAGAGACCCAGTACCTC. Its protein is CASSERYQETQYL. V gene TRBV10-1 combines with J gene TRBJ2-5; D not resolved. This CDR3 has 13 amino acids. The germline gives CDR1 WNHNN, CDR2 SYGVQD (reference sequence). V lost 3 bases and J 0 bases, leaving 5 bases between the germline ends.

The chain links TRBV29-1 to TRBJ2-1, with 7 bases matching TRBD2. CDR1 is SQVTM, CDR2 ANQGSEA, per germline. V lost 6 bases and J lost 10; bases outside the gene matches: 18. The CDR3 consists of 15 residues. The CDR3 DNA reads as TGCAGCGTCCGGGTGACTAGCAGTTTGGTGGGCGAGCAGTTCTTC. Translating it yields CSVRVTSSLVGEQFF.

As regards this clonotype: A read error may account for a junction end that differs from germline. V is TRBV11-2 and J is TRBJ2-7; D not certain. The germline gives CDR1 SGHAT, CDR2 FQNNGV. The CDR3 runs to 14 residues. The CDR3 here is CASSLTDVAYELYF. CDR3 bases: TGTGCCAGTAGCTTAACCGACGTAGCCTACGAGCTGTACTTT. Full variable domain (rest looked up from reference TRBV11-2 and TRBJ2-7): EAGVAQSPRYKIIEKRQSVAFWCNPISGHATLYWYQQILGQGPKLLIQFQNNGVVDDSQLPKDRFSAERLKGVDSTLKIQPAKLEDSAVYLCASSLTDVAYELYFGPGTRLTVT.

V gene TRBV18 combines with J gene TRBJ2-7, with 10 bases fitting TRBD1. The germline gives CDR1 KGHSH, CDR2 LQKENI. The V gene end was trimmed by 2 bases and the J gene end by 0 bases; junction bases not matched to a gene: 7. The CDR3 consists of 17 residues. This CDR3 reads CASSPNRGQGGSYEQYF. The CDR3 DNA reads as TGTGCCAGCTCACCAAACCGAGGACAGGGGGGCTCCTACGAGCAGTACTTC.

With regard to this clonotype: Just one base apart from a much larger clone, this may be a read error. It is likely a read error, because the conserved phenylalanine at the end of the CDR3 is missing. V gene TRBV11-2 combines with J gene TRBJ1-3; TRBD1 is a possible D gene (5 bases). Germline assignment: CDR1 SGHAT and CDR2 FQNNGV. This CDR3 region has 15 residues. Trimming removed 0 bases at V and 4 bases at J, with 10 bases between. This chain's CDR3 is CASSLDPGTGNTIYL. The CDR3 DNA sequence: TGTGCCAGCAGCTTAGATCCAGGGACGGGAAACACCATATATCTT.

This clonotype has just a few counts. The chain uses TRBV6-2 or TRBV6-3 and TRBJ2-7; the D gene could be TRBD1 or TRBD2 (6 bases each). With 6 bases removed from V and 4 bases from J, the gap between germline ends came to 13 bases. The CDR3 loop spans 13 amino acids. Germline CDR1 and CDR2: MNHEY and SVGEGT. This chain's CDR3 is CASSSRGGYEQYF. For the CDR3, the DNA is TGTGCCAGCAGCAGCAGGGGAGGATACGAGCAGTACTTC.

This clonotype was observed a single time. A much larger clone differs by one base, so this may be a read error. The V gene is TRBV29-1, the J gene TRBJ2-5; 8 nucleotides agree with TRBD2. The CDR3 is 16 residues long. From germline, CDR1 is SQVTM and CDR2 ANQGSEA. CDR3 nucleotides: TGCAGCGTTGTAATCGGCAGCAGCGGGGGCCAAGACACCCAGTACTTC. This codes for CSVVIGSSGGQDTQYF.

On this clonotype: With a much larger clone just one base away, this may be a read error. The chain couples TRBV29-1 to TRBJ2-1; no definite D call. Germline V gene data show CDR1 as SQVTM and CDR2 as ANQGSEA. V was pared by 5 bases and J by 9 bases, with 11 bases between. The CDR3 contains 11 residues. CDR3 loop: CSVHQLGEQFF. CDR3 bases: TGCAGCGTTCACCAGCTCGGTGAGCAGTTCTTC.

DNA for the CDR3: TGTGCCAGCAGCTTGGGTATCGGACTAGTCACGTGTGAGCAGTTCTTC. Translation gives CASSLGIGLVTCEQFF. The chain is built from TRBV11-2 and TRBJ2-1; 7 nucleotides line up with TRBD2. Unmatched junction bases numbered 14, after V lost 3 bases and J lost 9 bases. The CDR3 spans 16 residues. Germline-derived CDR1 and CDR2 are SGHAT and FQNNGV.

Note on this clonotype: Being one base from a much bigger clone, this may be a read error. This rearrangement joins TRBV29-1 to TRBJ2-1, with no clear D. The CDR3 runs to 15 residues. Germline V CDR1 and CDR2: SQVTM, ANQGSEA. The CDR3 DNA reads TGCAGCCTTGAAGATCGGGCGGTTGGATACAATGAGCAGTTCTTC. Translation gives CSLEDRAVGYNEQFF.

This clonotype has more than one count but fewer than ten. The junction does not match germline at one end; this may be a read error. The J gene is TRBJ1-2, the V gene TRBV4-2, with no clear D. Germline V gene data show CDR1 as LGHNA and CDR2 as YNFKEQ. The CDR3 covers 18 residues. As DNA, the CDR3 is TGTGCCAGTAGCCCTGAACAGCGAATTTCGGTGGGTGAAGGGGGCTACACCTTC. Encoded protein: CASSPEQRISVGEGGYTF.

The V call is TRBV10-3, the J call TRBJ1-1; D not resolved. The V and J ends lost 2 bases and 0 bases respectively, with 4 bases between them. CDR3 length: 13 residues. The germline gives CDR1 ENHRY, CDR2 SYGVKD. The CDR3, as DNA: TGTGCCATCAGTGAGCCGGTGAACACTGAAGCTTTCTTT. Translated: CAISEPVNTEAFF.

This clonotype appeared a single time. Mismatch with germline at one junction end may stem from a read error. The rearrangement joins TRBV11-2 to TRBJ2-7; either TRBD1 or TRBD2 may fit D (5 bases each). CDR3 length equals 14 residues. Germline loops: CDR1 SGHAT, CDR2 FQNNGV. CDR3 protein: CAISLGSGTDKQYF. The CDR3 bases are TGTGCCATCAGCTTAGGTTCAGGGACGGACAAGCAGTACTTC.

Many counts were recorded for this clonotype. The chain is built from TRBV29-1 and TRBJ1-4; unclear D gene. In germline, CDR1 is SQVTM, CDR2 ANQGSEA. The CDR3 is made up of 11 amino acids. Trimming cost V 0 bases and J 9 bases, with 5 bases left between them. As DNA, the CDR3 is TGCAGCGTTGAAGATCGGAAAAAACTGTTTTTT. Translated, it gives CSVEDRKKLFF.

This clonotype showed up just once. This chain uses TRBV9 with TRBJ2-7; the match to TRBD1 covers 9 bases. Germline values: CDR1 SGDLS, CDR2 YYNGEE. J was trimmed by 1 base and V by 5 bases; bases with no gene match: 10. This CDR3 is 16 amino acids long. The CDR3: CASSGGAGQGSYEQYF. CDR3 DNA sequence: TGTGCCAGCAGTGGTGGGGCGGGACAGGGATCCTACGAGCAGTACTTC. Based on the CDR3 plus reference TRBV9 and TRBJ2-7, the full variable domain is DSGVTQTPKHLITATGQRVTLRCSPRSGDLSVYWYQQSLDQGLQFLIQYYNGEERAKGNILERFSAQQFPDLHSELNLSSLELGDSALYFCASSGGAGQGSYEQYFGPGTRLTVT.

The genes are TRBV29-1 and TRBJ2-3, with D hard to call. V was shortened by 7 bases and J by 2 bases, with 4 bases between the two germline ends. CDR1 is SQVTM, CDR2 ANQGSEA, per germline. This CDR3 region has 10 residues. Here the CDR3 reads CSGYTDTQYF. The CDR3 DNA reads TGCAGCGGGTACACAGATACGCAGTATTTT.

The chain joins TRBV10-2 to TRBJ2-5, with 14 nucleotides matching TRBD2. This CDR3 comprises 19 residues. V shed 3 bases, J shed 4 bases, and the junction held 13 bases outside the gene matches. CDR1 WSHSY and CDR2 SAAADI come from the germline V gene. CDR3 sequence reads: CASSDALGLAGERRETQYF. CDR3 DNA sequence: TGCGCCAGCAGTGATGCCCTGGGACTAGCGGGAGAAAGAAGAGAGACCCAGTACTTC.

CDR3 DNA sequence: TGTGCCAGCAGCTTACCCCGCGGGTTCTTCAACGAGCAGTACTTC. Protein sequence: CASSLPRGFFNEQYF. This rearrangement joins TRBV7-8 to TRBJ2-7; weak D call: TRBD2 (5 bases). This CDR3 spans 15 amino acids. Trimming cost V 2 bases and J 5 bases, with 16 bases left between them. Germline-derived CDR1 and CDR2 are SGHVS and FQNEAQ. Full variable domain (remainder filled in from reference TRBV7-8 and TRBJ2-7): GAGVSQSPRYKVAKRGQDVALRCDPISGHVSLFWYQQALGQGPEFLTYFQNEAQLDKSGLPSDRFFAERPEGSVSTLKIQRTQQEDSAVYLCASSLPRGFFNEQYFGPGTRLTVT.

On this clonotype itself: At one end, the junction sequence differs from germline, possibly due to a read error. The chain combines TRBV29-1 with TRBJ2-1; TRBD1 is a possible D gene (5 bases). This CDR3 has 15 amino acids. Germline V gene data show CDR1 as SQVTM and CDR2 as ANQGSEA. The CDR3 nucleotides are TGCAGCTTGGGGCCTCCTTCCTGCTCCTACAATAAGCAGTTCTTC. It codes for CSLGPPSCSYNKQFF.

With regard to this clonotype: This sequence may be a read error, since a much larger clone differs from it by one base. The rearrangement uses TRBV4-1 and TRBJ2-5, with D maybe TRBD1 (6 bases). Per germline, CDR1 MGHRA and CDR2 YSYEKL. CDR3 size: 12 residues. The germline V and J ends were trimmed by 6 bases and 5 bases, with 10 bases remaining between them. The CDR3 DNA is TGCGCCAGCAGACAGGGTCGGGAGACCCAGTACTTC. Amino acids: CASRQGRETQYF.

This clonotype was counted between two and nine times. CDR3 coding DNA: TGCGCCAGCAGCCAAGAAGGAGCGGGAGGAACAGATACGCAGTATTTT. Its translation: CASSQEGAGGTDTQYF. The chain links TRBV4-1 to TRBJ2-3, with TRBD2 matching 9 bases. V dropped 0 bases and J dropped 3; count of bases not matched to a gene: 4. CDR1 MGHRA and CDR2 YSYEKL come from the germline V gene. The CDR3 spans 16 residues.

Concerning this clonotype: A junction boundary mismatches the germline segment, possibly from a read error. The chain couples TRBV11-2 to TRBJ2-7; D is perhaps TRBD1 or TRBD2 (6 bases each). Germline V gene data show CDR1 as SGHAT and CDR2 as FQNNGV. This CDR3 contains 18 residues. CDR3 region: CASSTLRRGRGISYGQNF. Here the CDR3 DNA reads TGTGCCAGCAGCACCCTCAGGAGGGGCAGGGGCATCTCCTACGGGCAGAACTTC.

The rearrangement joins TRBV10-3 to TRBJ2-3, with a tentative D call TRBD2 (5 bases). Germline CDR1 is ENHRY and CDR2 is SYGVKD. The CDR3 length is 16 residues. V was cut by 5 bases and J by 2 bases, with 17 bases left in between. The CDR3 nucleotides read TGTGCCATCAGTAAGACCCCCGGAGCGGTCACAGATACGCAGTATTTT. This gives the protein CAISKTPGAVTDTQYF.